The 18 T cell receptor beta chains below come from one sample, sequenced in a study of blood T cell repertoires in COVID-19. Data came from immunoSEQ multiplex PCR; TCRdb stores just in-frame clones and leaves some out. The sample lists around 250,000 clones, approximately 91% occurring once. The sample comprised peripheral blood. The receptor set was obtained from a human donor in a cohort sampled during active COVID-19.

The chain combines TRBV9 with TRBJ1-3; tentative D call: TRBD1 (6 bases). Trimming removed 0 bases at V and 2 bases at J, with 12 bases between. CDR3 length equals 16 residues. Germline CDR1 SGDLS, CDR2 YYNGEE. This CDR3 reads CASSVGQGFTGNTIYF. The CDR3 DNA sequence: TGTGCCAGCAGCGTAGGTCAGGGGTTTACTGGAAACACCATATATTTT.

V and J are TRBV27 and TRBJ1-1; maybe TRBD1 (6 bases). With 3 bases removed from V and 4 bases from J, the gap between germline ends came to 9 bases. Germline V lookup: CDR1 MNHEY, CDR2 SMNVEV (reference sequence). This CDR3 spans 13 amino acids. For the CDR3, the DNA is TGTGCCAGCAGTTTGCGCAGGGGCACTGAAGCTTTCTTT. Amino acids: CASSLRRGTEAFF.

V usage is TRBV3-1 (or the pseudogene TRBV3-2) and J usage is TRBJ1-4; TRBD1 matches at 8 bases. The germline V gene encodes CDR1 LGHDT and CDR2 YNNKEL (reference sequence). This CDR3 contains 12 residues. Trimming at V came to 6 bases and at J to 8 bases, leaving 2 bases not matched to a gene. The CDR3 here is CASRRTGEKLFF. CDR3 nucleotide sequence: TGTGCCAGCAGACGGACAGGGGAAAAACTGTTTTTT.

The V gene is TRBV28, the J gene TRBJ2-7; D possibly corresponds to TRBD2 (6 bases). V was clipped by 6 bases and J by 3 bases, with 15 bases between them. The germline gives CDR1 MDHEN, CDR2 SYDVKM. This CDR3 region has 14 residues. In DNA form, the CDR3 reads TGTGCCAGCAGGGTGCAGGAGGGGAACTACGAGCAGTACTTC. Its protein product is CASRVQEGNYEQYF.

This sequence joins TRBV10-3 and TRBJ1-5, with 9 bases matching TRBD1. V dropped 5 bases and J dropped 3; count of bases not matched to a gene: 2. Looked up from germline, CDR1 is ENHRY and CDR2 is SYGVKD. The CDR3 has 14 amino acids. The CDR3 sequence: CAISRDRDNQPQHF. The CDR3 DNA reads as TGTGCCATCAGTAGGGACAGGGACAATCAGCCCCAGCATTTT.

The DNA for the CDR3 is TGTGCCAGCAGTCCCAGGCCAGATACGCAGTATTTT. This gives the protein CASSPRPDTQYF. The chain has TRBV27 and TRBJ2-3, with unresolved D. Trimming removed 5 bases from V and 4 bases from J, with 7 bases in between. The length of the CDR3 is 12 residues. From germline, CDR1 is MNHEY and CDR2 SMNVEV (reference sequence).

The chain carries TRBV7-3 and TRBJ2-1, with TRBD2 identical over 8 bases. This CDR3 is built from 16 residues. V lost 4 bases and J lost 10; bases outside the gene matches: 15. From germline, CDR1 is SGHTA and CDR2 FQGTGA. The chain's CDR3 is CASSSTPQREIPEQFF. The CDR3 nucleotides read TGTGCCAGCAGCTCCACCCCACAGCGGGAGATTCCCGAGCAGTTCTTC. Together with reference TRBV7-3 and TRBJ2-1, the CDR3 gives the full variable domain: GAGVSQTPSNKVTEKGKYVELRCDPISGHTALYWYRQSLGQGPEFLIYFQGTGAADDSGLPNDRFFAVRPEGSVSTLKIQRTERGDSAVYLCASSSTPQREIPEQFFGPGTRLTVL.

The chain links TRBV7-2 to TRBJ2-7; TRBD1 matches 9 bases. The CDR3 spans 13 residues. Germline V gene lookup returns CDR1 SGHTA and CDR2 FQGNSA. J was trimmed by 2 bases and V by 8 bases; bases with no gene match: 4. CDR3 coding DNA: TGTGCCAGCCTCGGGACAGGGACCTACGAGCAGTACTTC. Amino acid sequence: CASLGTGTYEQYF.

The rearrangement joins TRBV18 to TRBJ1-2; TRBD1 might be the D (5 bases). Between the trimmed V and J ends, which lost 0 bases and 1 base, there was a span of 9 bases. Germline V lookup: CDR1 KGHSH, CDR2 LQKENI. CDR3 length equals 15 residues. CDR3 residues: CASSPPQGVNYGYTF. DNA of the CDR3: TGTGCCAGCTCACCACCCCAGGGCGTTAACTATGGCTACACCTTC.

The gene calls are TRBV18 and TRBJ2-3, with TRBD1 identical over 9 bases. The CDR3 loop spans 16 amino acids. In germline, CDR1 is KGHSH, CDR2 LQKENI. V lost 7 bases to trimming and J lost 6 bases; unmatched junction nucleotides: 14. The CDR3 region has the DNA TGTGCCAGCTTACCTACTCCGGGACAGGGACCGGATACGCAGTATTTT. Its protein product is CASLPTPGQGPDTQYF. Filled out from reference TRBV18 and TRBJ2-3, the complete variable domain reads NAGVMQNPRHLVRRRGQEARLRCSPMKGHSHVYWYRQLPEEGLKFMVYLQKENIIDESGMPKERFSAEFPKEGPSILRIQQVVRGDSAAYFCASLPTPGQGPDTQYFGPGTRLTVL.

The V and J genes are TRBV7-9 and TRBJ1-2, with D unresolved. Germline loops: CDR1 SEHNR, CDR2 FQNEAQ (reference sequence). The CDR3 spans 12 residues. The V end was cut by 8 bases, the J end by 8 bases, with 15 bases between. Written as DNA, the CDR3 is TGTGCCAGCCTGGCGGGAAGTAGGGGCTACACCTTC. This encodes CASLAGSRGYTF.

The chain links TRBV4-3 to TRBJ2-7; 11 bases line up with TRBD2. This CDR3 contains 16 residues. Germline V gene data show CDR1 as LGHNA and CDR2 as YSLEER. The J segment lost 5 bases and the V segment lost 4 bases, leaving 10 bases of the junction unmatched. CDR3 sequence (DNA): TGCGCCAGCAGCCGCGCCCTTAGCGGGGGGGCCGACGAGCAGTACTTC. Translated: CASSRALSGGADEQYF.

This clone was observed a single time. The rearrangement links TRBV6-2 or TRBV6-3 to TRBJ1-1, with D possibly TRBD1 on 6 matching bases. V was pared by 2 bases and J by 9 bases, with 10 bases between. CDR1 is MNHEY and CDR2 is SVGEGT in the germline V gene. CDR3 length: 12 amino acids. The CDR3 spells CASSYRGHQAFF. Here the CDR3 DNA reads TGTGCCAGCAGTTACCGGGGACACCAAGCTTTCTTT.

The rearrangement uses TRBV4-1 and TRBJ1-2; D remains unclear. This CDR3 spans 15 amino acids. Germline CDR1 MGHRA, CDR2 YSYEKL. Trimming pared 2 bases from V and 0 bases from J, leaving 10 bases between. Here the CDR3 DNA reads TGCGCCAGCAGCCAATGGCAGGCTTCTAACTATGGCTACACCTTC. Its translation is CASSQWQASNYGYTF.

This clone was counted a few times. The chain is built from TRBV11-2 and TRBJ2-5; TRBD2 agrees at 13 bases. CDR1 is SGHAT and CDR2 is FQNNGV in the germline V gene. This CDR3 comprises 16 residues. The J segment lost 5 bases and the V segment lost 5 bases, leaving 8 bases of the junction unmatched. In nucleotides, the CDR3 is TGTGCCAGCAGCCTTCGGACTAGCGGGAGAATGGAGACCCAGTACTTC. Amino acid sequence: CASSLRTSGRMETQYF.

J is TRBJ2-2 and V is TRBV9; 9 bases line up with TRBD1. V lost 3 bases and J lost 4; bases outside the gene matches: 1. The CDR3 sequence is 14 residues long. Germline V gene data show CDR1 as SGDLS and CDR2 as YYNGEE. The CDR3 nucleotides read TGTGCCAGCAGCGGGACAGGGGCCACCGGGGAGCTGTTTTTT. This encodes CASSGTGATGELFF.

CDR3 DNA: TGTGCCAGCAGTCCCCTAACAGCCTATGGCTACACCTTC. Its translation is CASSPLTAYGYTF. The chain combines TRBV3-1 (or the pseudogene TRBV3-2) with TRBJ1-2; D gene uncertain. The CDR3 consists of 13 residues. The V and J ends lost 6 bases and 4 bases respectively, with 12 bases between them. Per germline, CDR1 LGHDT and CDR2 YNNKEL (reference sequence).

This CDR3 is CASTPLRSAYEQYF. The CDR3 DNA reads as TGCGCCAGCACGCCACTGCGATCCGCCTACGAGCAGTACTTC. The chain carries TRBV23-1 and TRBJ2-7, with D uncertain. TRBV23-1 is identified as an open reading frame with a role that is uncertain. The V gene lost 7 bases and the J gene lost 2 bases, with 15 bases spanning the gap. This CDR3 has 14 residues.